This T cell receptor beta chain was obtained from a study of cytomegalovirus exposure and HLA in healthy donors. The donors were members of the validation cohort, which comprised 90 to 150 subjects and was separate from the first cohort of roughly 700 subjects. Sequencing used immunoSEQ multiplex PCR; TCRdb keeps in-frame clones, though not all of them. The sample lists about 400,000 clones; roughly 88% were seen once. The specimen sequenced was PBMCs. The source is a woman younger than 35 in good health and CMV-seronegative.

The CDR3 is CASSFGTSGSYEQYF. CDR3 in DNA: TGTGCCAGCAGCTTCGGGACTAGCGGGAGCTACGAGCAGTACTTC. The genes are TRBV7-2 and TRBJ2-7, with TRBD2 identical over 14 bases. The trim removed 3 bases at V and 3 bases at J, leaving 1 base unmatched. CDR1 is SGHTA and CDR2 is FQGNSA in the germline V gene. The CDR3 is 15 residues long. Using reference TRBV7-2 and TRBJ2-7 for the parts outside the CDR3, the full variable domain is GAGVSQSPSNKVTEKGKDVELRCDPISGHTALYWYRQSLGQGLEFLIYFQGNSAPDKSGLPSDRFSAERTGGSVSTLTIQRTQQEDSAVYLCASSFGTSGSYEQYFGPGTRLTVT.